This TCR beta chain was sequenced for a study of T cell responses to AZD1222 COVID-19 vaccine. General study results and limits: Targeting of unmutated variant regions was reportedly seen in nearly half of spike-specific TCRs. Just 6 or 7 AZD1222 recipients were seropositive at baseline. Spike-specific TCR breadth rose after two AZD1222 doses, and depth rose as well.

Between the trimmed V and J ends, which lost 2 bases and 4 bases, there was a span of 11 bases. The V gene's germline CDR1 is MGHDK and CDR2 SYGVNS. The CDR3 is 14 residues long. Note on this clone: Antigen unknown.

Assay: immunoSEQ multiplex PCR; the TCRdb copy retains only in-frame clones and omits some. The repertoire holds 65,000 to 70,000 clones, with 75% to 90% as singletons. This chain connects TRBV25-1 to TRBJ1-2, with D perhaps TRBD1 (5 bases). The starting material was peripheral blood, obtained 28 days after the second AZD1222 dose. This receptor was obtained from an adult who received the AZD1222 COVID-19 vaccine. The CDR3 is CASSERGGAYGYTF. DNA for the CDR3: TGTGCCAGCAGTGAACGGGGGGGTGCCTATGGCTACACCTTC.